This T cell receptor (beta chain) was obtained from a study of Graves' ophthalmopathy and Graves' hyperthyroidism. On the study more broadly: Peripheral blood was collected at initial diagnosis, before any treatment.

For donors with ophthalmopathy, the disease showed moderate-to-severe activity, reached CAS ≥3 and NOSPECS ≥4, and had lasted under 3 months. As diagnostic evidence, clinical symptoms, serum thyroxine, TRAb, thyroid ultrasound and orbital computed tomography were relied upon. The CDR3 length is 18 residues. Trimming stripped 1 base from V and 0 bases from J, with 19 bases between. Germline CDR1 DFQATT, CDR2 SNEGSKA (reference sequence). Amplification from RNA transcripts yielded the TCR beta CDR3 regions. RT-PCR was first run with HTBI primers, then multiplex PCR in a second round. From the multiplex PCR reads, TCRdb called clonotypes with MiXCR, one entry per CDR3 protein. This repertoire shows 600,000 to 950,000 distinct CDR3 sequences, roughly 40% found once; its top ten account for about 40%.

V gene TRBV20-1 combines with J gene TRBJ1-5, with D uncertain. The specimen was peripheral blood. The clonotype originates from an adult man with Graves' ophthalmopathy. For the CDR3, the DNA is TGCAGTGCTAGAGGGGGATCGGCCAGCGCTTATAGCAATCAGCCCCAGCATTTT. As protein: CSARGGSASAYSNQPQHF.